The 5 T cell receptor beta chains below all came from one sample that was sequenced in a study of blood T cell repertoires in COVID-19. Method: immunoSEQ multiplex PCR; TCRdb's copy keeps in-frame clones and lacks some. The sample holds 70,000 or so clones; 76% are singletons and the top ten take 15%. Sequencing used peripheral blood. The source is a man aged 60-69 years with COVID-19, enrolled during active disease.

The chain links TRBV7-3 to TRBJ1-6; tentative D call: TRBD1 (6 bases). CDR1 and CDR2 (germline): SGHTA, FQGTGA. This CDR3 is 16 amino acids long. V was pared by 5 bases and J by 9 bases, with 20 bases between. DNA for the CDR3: TGTGCCAGCAGCCTACAACCACAGGGCTCCGGTTCACCCCTCCACTTT. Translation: CASSLQPQGSGSPLHF.

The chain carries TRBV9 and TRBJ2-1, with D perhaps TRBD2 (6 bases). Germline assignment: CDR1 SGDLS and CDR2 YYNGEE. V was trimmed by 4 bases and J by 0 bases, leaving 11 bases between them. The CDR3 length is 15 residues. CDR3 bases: TGTGCCAGCAGCCGTGCAGCGGGCTCCTACAATGAGCAGTTCTTC. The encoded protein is CASSRAAGSYNEQFF.

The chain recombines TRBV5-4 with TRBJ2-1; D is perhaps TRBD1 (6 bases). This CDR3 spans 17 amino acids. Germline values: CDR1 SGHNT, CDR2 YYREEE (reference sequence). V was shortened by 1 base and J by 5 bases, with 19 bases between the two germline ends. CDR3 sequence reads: CASSLKRAEGTHNEQFF. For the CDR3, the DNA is TGTGCCAGCAGCTTGAAGAGGGCCGAAGGGACACACAATGAGCAGTTCTTC.

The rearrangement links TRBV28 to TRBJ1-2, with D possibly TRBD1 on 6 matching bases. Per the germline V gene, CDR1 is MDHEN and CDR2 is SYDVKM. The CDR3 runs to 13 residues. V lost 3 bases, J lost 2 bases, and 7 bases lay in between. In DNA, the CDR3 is TGTGCCAGCAGTTTTGGACAGAACTATGGCTACACCTTC. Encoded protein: CASSFGQNYGYTF.

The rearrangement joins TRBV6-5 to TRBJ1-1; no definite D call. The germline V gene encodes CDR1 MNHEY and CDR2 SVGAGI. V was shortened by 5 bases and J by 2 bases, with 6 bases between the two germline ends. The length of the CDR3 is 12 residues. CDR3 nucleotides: TGTGCCAGCAGTAAAACAAACACTGAAGCTTTCTTT. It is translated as CASSKTNTEAFF.